What follows are 21 T cell receptor beta chains derived from one specimen sequenced in a study of beta chain features in type 1 diabetes. The sequenced template was cDNA made from the entire isolated RNA. Here immunoSEQ multiplex PCR was the method, and the copy in TCRdb shows in-frame clones only, minus some. Of 100,000 to 150,000 clones listed, less than 20% are singletons. Study observations and caveats: Shorter TCRB CDR3s, moderately but significantly so, were found in Type 1 diabetes patients in all four CD4+ subsets.

Their antigens remain unidentified. Sample: central memory CD4+ T cells from blood. These receptors were obtained from a man between 25 and 39 years old with type 1 diabetes.

The rearrangement joins TRBV6-5 to TRBJ2-5, with 8 bases fitting TRBD2. The CDR3 runs to 14 residues. Per the germline V gene, CDR1 is MNHEY and CDR2 is SVGAGI. Trimming took 0 bases from V and 7 from J; bases not matched to a gene: 4. CDR3 nucleotides: TGTGCCAGCAGTTACTCCCGGCTAGCGGGGACCCAGTACTTC. This sequence encodes CASSYSRLAGTQYF.

This clone showed up just a few times. The chain is built from TRBV5-4 and TRBJ2-6, with TRBD2 matching 9 bases. V lost 4 bases and J lost 3; bases outside the gene matches: 11. CDR1 SGHNT and CDR2 YYREEE come from the germline V gene (reference sequence). The CDR3 has 18 amino acids. Written as DNA, the CDR3 is TGTGCCAGCAGCATTAGCGGGGGCCCTTCTTATGGGGCCAACGTCCTGACTTTC. It codes for CASSISGGPSYGANVLTF. Drawing the rest from reference TRBV5-4 and TRBJ2-6, the complete variable domain is ETGVTQSPTHLIKTRGQQVTLRCSSQSGHNTVSWYQQALGQGPQFIFQYYREEENGRGNFPPRFSGLQFPNYSSELNVNALELDDSALYLCASSISGGPSYGANVLTFGAGSRLTVL.

This clone was seen a few times. The CDR3 DNA sequence: TGTGCCAGCAGCCAAATGGCAATTCAAGAGACCCAGTACTTC. This codes for CASSQMAIQETQYF. V usage is TRBV4-2 and J usage is TRBJ2-5; D is undetermined. CDR3 length: 14 residues. Germline V CDR1 and CDR2: LGHNA, YNFKEQ. Trimming removed 2 bases at V and 2 bases at J, with 9 bases between.

This clone has only a few counts. The chain carries TRBV5-1 and TRBJ2-6; D remains ambiguous. The CDR3 loop spans 17 amino acids. The V gene's germline CDR1 is SGHRS and CDR2 YFSETQ. V was trimmed by 1 base and J by 4 bases, leaving 15 bases between them. CDR3 sequence (DNA): TGCGCCAGCAGCTTGAATCCGGGCCTGGCGGGGGCCAACGTCCTGACTTTC. Its protein is CASSLNPGLAGANVLTF.

This clone was detected only once. Mismatch with germline at one junction end may stem from a read error. The chain combines TRBV7-9 with TRBJ1-2; 7 nucleotides match TRBD1. Germline V gene data show CDR1 as SEHNR and CDR2 as FQNEAQ (reference sequence). CDR3 length equals 14 residues. In DNA form, the CDR3 reads TGCGCCAGCAGCCAGACCACAGGGGACTATGGCTACACCTTC. This sequence encodes CASSQTTGDYGYTF. Full variable domain (remainder filled in from reference TRBV7-9 and TRBJ1-2): DTGVSQNPRHKITKRGQNVTFRCDPISEHNRLYWYRQTLGQGPEFLTYFQNEAQLEKSRLLSDRFSAERPKGSFSTLEIQRTEQGDSAMYLCASSQTTGDYGYTFGSGTRLTVV.

The V gene is TRBV6-5, the J gene TRBJ1-4; perhaps TRBD1 as D (5 bases). The CDR3 contains 14 residues. Trimming took off 4 bases at V and 11 bases at J, with 17 bases between the two ends. CDR1 and CDR2 (germline): MNHEY, SVGAGI. CDR3 nucleotides: TGTGCCAGCAGTTTAGACAGACAGAAGTCGAAACTGTTTTTT. Its protein is CASSLDRQKSKLFF.

This clone was seen more than once but under ten times. This chain links TRBV18 with TRBJ2-1; D not resolved. The ends were cut back, 4 bases at V and 0 bases at J, with 7 bases in the middle. There are 14 residues in the CDR3. The germline V gene encodes CDR1 KGHSH and CDR2 LQKENI. The CDR3 spells CASSLESSYNEQFF. CDR3 nucleotides: TGTGCCAGCTCACTGGAGAGCTCCTACAATGAGCAGTTCTTC.

The rearrangement joins TRBV10-1 to TRBJ2-1; 7 bases align to TRBD1. The CDR3 totals 15 residues. The trim removed 3 bases at V and 0 bases at J, leaving 2 bases unmatched. Germline lookup yields CDR1 WNHNN and CDR2 SYGVQD (reference sequence). The CDR3 sequence is CASSEGDSSYNEQFF. Here the CDR3 DNA reads TGCGCCAGCAGTGAAGGGGACAGCTCCTACAATGAGCAGTTCTTC.

Here the CDR3 reads CASSGILTALSYNEQFF. The CDR3 bases are TGTGCCAGCAGTGGAATCTTAACGGCCCTCTCCTACAATGAGCAGTTCTTC. The chain joins TRBV28 to TRBJ2-1, with D hard to call. Trimming pared 5 bases from V and 0 bases from J, leaving 17 bases between. Germline CDR1 and CDR2: MDHEN and SYDVKM. The CDR3 runs to 17 residues.

In its sample, this clone was seen a few times. A read error may account for a junction end that differs from germline. V usage is TRBV28 and J usage is TRBJ1-2, with TRBD1 as a possible D gene (6 bases). Germline V gene lookup returns CDR1 MDHEN and CDR2 SYDVKM. There are 12 residues in the CDR3. The CDR3 spells CATHNGGGTRFF. The CDR3, as DNA: TGTGCCACCCATAACGGAGGGGGGACCCGCTTCTTC.

V and J are TRBV28 and TRBJ1-3; 8 nucleotides agree with TRBD1. The V segment lost 5 bases and the J segment 0 bases; nucleotides outside the gene matches: 3. CDR3 length: 15 amino acids. CDR1 and CDR2 (germline): MDHEN, SYDVKM. The CDR3 sequence: CASSPQGVSGNTIYF. The CDR3 DNA follows: TGTGCCAGCAGTCCACAGGGGGTCTCTGGAAACACCATATATTTT.

This chain joins TRBV7-2 and TRBJ1-1; no clear D gene. Trimming left V 5 bases short and J 0 bases short, with 7 bases between. Germline V CDR1 and CDR2: SGHTA, FQGNSA. This CDR3 spans 13 amino acids. DNA for the CDR3: TGTGCCAGCAGCCCCGGTTTGAACACTGAAGCTTTCTTT. This encodes CASSPGLNTEAFF.

This clone was picked up a small number of times. The chain carries TRBV6-5 and TRBJ2-3, with D tentatively TRBD1 or TRBD2 (5 bases each). CDR3 length equals 16 residues. Germline loops: CDR1 MNHEY, CDR2 SVGAGI. The ends were cut back, 0 bases at V and 0 bases at J, with 10 bases in the middle. The DNA for the CDR3 is TGTGCCAGCAGTTACTCGGGGGATCCTAGCACAGATACGCAGTATTTT. This translates into CASSYSGDPSTDTQYF.

This clone was found a few times. Other DNA sequences within the sample encode an identical CDR3. The V call is TRBV4-3, the J call TRBJ2-3; D remains ambiguous. The germline V gene encodes CDR1 LGHNA and CDR2 YSLEER. Between the trimmed V and J ends, which lost 0 bases and 4 bases, there was a span of 11 bases. The CDR3 consists of 15 residues. CDR3 DNA: TGCGCCAGCAGCCAAGAGAGAAGGCCAGCAGATACGCAGTATTTT. It yields the protein CASSQERRPADTQYF.

This clone has a handful of counts. The chain recombines TRBV4-3 with TRBJ2-2; D possibly corresponds to TRBD2 (6 bases). This CDR3 has 15 amino acids. The V end lost 0 bases, the J end lost 5 bases, and 10 bases lay between the germline ends. CDR1 and CDR2 (germline): LGHNA, YSLEER. The CDR3 sequence is CASSQELAGTGELFF. The CDR3 DNA reads TGCGCCAGCAGCCAAGAACTAGCAGGGACCGGGGAGCTGTTTTTT.

The chain couples TRBV7-2 to TRBJ2-4; D remains ambiguous. This CDR3 spans 13 amino acids. The V gene lost 2 bases and the J gene lost 8 bases, with 10 bases spanning the gap. Per the germline V gene, CDR1 is SGHTA and CDR2 is FQGNSA. CDR3 residues: CASSLSRIDIQYF. The CDR3 nucleotides are TGTGCCAGCAGCTTATCTAGGATAGACATTCAGTACTTC.

There are a few counts of this clone. V gene TRBV28 combines with J gene TRBJ2-5, with 10 bases aligning to TRBD1. CDR1 is MDHEN and CDR2 is SYDVKM in the germline V gene. The V gene end was trimmed by 5 bases and the J gene end by 1 base; junction bases not matched to a gene: 13. This CDR3 region has 18 residues. The CDR3 loop reads CASSRQGATRGSQETQYF. The DNA for the CDR3 is TGTGCCAGCAGTCGACAGGGGGCGACGCGGGGAAGCCAAGAGACCCAGTACTTC.

This clone ranks as medium-sized. The rearrangement uses TRBV5-4 and TRBJ1-1, with 9 positions matching TRBD1. The CDR3 sequence is 14 residues long. Germline loops: CDR1 SGHNT, CDR2 YYREEE (reference sequence). After removal of 5 bases from V and 7 bases from J, the junction contained 9 bases not matched to a gene. CDR3 sequence reads: CASSPGQGIIEAFF. In DNA, the CDR3 is TGTGCCAGCAGTCCGGGACAGGGTATCATTGAAGCTTTCTTT.

Of note for this clone: One junction end does not reproduce the germline sequence, and a read error may be involved. V and J are TRBV5-4 and TRBJ1-1, with no clear D. Germline CDR1 and CDR2: SGHNT and YYREEE (reference sequence). The CDR3 has 14 amino acids. CDR3 sequence: CASSLSAANTEVFF. The CDR3, as DNA: TGTGCCAGCAGCTTGTCGGCAGCGAACACTGAAGTTTTCTTT.

The chain employs TRBV29-1 and TRBJ2-1; no clear D gene. The germline gives CDR1 SQVTM, CDR2 ANQGSEA. The CDR3 has 12 residues. The germline V and J ends were trimmed by 1 base and 7 bases, with 8 bases remaining between them. CDR3 loop: CSVEVLVNEQFF. CDR3 DNA: TGCAGCGTTGAAGTGCTCGTAAATGAGCAGTTCTTC.

In regard to this clone: Other DNA sequences of this sample code for an identical CDR3. V and J are TRBV29-1 and TRBJ1-5, with TRBD1 as a possible D gene (6 bases). This CDR3 comprises 13 residues. Trimming took 5 bases from V and 3 from J, leaving 11 bases between them. The germline V gene encodes CDR1 SQVTM and CDR2 ANQGSEA. Here the CDR3 DNA reads TGCAGCGTTCGTACAGGGTCCAATCAGCCCCAGCATTTT. Translating gives CSVRTGSNQPQHF.